This TCR beta chain was recovered during a study of CD8+ T cells in alopecia areata. Study-wide context: Administration of oral tofacitinib to treated patients was at 5 to 10 mg twice daily. Whole-study findings and limits: Lesional scalp exceeded normal scalp in clonality, especially in alopecia totalis/universalis.

Collection of lesional scalp punch biopsies and peripheral blood was performed in alopecia areata patients. A remark on this clone: Its antigen remains unknown.

cDNA serving as the sequencing template came from extracted, reverse transcribed RNA. Sequenced by immunoSEQ multiplex PCR; TCRdb stores in-frame clones only, minus some. The table records roughly 130,000 clones, over 50% of them present only once. The CDR3 contains 14 residues. Trimming pared 3 bases from V and 7 bases from J, leaving 13 bases between. The sequence came from a human donor with alopecia areata. Sequenced here: CD4+ T cells sorted from blood, sampled at week 0. V is TRBV23-1 and J is TRBJ2-1; D ambiguous. TRBV23-1 is classed as an ORF, of uncertain function. DNA for the CDR3: TGCGCCAGCAGTCACCGGCCTCACAGAAATGAGCAGTTCTTC. Encoded protein: CASSHRPHRNEQFF.